Described below is a single T cell receptor beta chain sequence and its context. This specimen includes other DNA sequences encoding the same CDR3. Authors' data handling: How many nucleated cells were present was estimated from reference gene primer amplification. Libraries were prepared by immunoSEQ multiplex PCR; TCRdb keeps only in-frame clonotypes and omits some of them. From that table come the V and J calls and clone size; the DNA was used to work out D and trimming. Found here are some 190,000 clones, about 88% of them singletons; the top ten hold 4% to 5.5%. This sample was taken from a study of blood T cell repertoires in COVID-19. Study background: Material from acute and convalescent COVID-19 was sourced from the United States, Italy and Spain. PBMCs, B-cell-depleted T cells, or T cells provided the cDNA or gDNA that made up the material.

Per the germline V gene, CDR1 is SGHTA and CDR2 is FQGNSA. V was clipped by 0 bases and J by 5 bases; unmatched bases: 3. The CDR3 runs 15 residues. The chain links TRBV7-2 to TRBJ2-3; TRBD1 matches 9 bases. Sequenced: peripheral blood. The clonotype originates from a human donor in a cohort sampled during active COVID-19. The CDR3 nucleotides are TGTGCCAGCAGCTTAGCGGGACAGGGAATAGATACGCAGTATTTT. It yields the protein CASSLAGQGIDTQYF.